At least ten counts were recorded for the clone carrying this T cell receptor (beta chain). What it binds is not known. The germline V gene encodes CDR1 SGHRS and CDR2 YFSETQ. The V gene lost 4 bases and the J gene lost 5 bases, with 7 bases spanning the gap. CDR3 length equals 12 residues. Synthesis of TCR cDNA relied on 5'RACE template switching, which attached a universal primer site and UMIs. TCRdb used MiXCR to reprocess the 5' RACE reads, holding one entry per CDR3 protein. Among 300,000 to 450,000 distinct CDR3 sequences listed, 7% to 9% were seen once. The sample comes from a study of T cells after yellow fever vaccination. General study findings and limits: One caveat is that FACS-sorted repertoires could contain abundant clonotypes contaminating from the bulk population. Post-booster samples contained most primary-vaccination clones (approximately 96% CD4, around 90% CD8).

Sequencing was performed on PBMCs, taken more than 40 days after the first yellow fever vaccination. This chain uses TRBV5-1 with TRBJ2-1; no definite D call. This TCR derives from a man younger than 35 who received the YFV17D yellow fever vaccine. CDR3: CASSPTDNEQFF. The CDR3 nucleotides are TGCGCCAGCAGCCCTACCGACAATGAGCAGTTCTTC. The full variable domain, rest sourced from reference TRBV5-1 and TRBJ2-1, is KAGVTQTPRYLIKTRGQQVTLSCSPISGHRSVSWYQQTPGQGLQFLFEYFSETQRNKGNFPGRFSGRQFSNSRSEMNVSTLELGDSALYLCASSPTDNEQFFGPGTRLTVL.